The 24 T cell receptor beta chains below come from one sample, sequenced in a study of T cell clonality in common variable immunodeficiency. The assay was immunoSEQ multiplex PCR, and TCRdb's table has in-frame clones only and misses some. The profile covers about 74,000 clones, none occurring a single time. The sequenced material came from peripheral blood mononuclear cells. Source of these receptors: a person aged 18 to 75 in good health.

This clone was counted at least ten times. The read stops 3 residues short of the end of the CDR3; the missing end is completed from the germline J gene. This sequence joins TRBV30 and TRBJ2-2; D is perhaps TRBD2 (6 bases). V dropped 0 bases and J dropped 0 bases, with 20 bases sitting between them. Looked up from germline, CDR1 is GTSNPN and CDR2 is SVGIG (reference sequence). This CDR3 has 19 amino acids. CDR3 DNA, as far as it was read: TGTGCCTGGAGTGTAATGTCGGCGGCGCTAGCGCCGAACACCGGGGAG. Protein: CAWSVMSAALAPNTGE. The whole CDR3 protein is CAWSVMSAALAPNTGELFF.

To note about this clone: The read terminates 3 residues before the CDR3 end, so the remaining end is supplied by the germline J gene. The chain has TRBV7-2 and TRBJ2-7, with 10 positions matching TRBD2. Germline CDR1 reads SGHTA; CDR2 reads FQGNSA. V shed 5 bases and J 4 bases; nucleotides not matched to a gene: 8. The CDR3 consists of 15 residues. The CDR3 bases that were read are TGTGCCAGCAGCGGGTCCGGGACTAGCGCTTACGAG. Translation: CASSGSGTSAYE. The whole CDR3 reads CASSGSGTSAYEQYF.

This clone was counted ten times or more. Read data end 3 residues before the CDR3 end; the end is taken from the germline J gene. The chain uses TRBV20-1 and TRBJ2-7, with a weak D call TRBD1 (6 bases). Germline V gives CDR1 DFQATT, CDR2 SNEGSKA (reference sequence). Trimming cost V 6 bases and J 3 bases, with 15 bases left between them. The CDR3 consists of 13 residues. CDR3 bases read: TGCAGTGCGGGGGATTTGGACAGCTACGAG. This sequence encodes CSAGDLDSYE. The entire CDR3 reads CSAGDLDSYEQYF.

This clone was seen ten or more times. Sequencing ends 3 residues short of the CDR3 end; the germline J gene provides the rest. The chain links TRBV20-1 to TRBJ1-5; TRBD1 matches at 7 bases. This CDR3 is 16 amino acids long. The V and J ends lost 4 bases and 3 bases, in that order; junction bases with no gene match: 12. Germline CDR1 is DFQATT and CDR2 is SNEGSKA (reference sequence). The chain's CDR3 is CSAIGRGGEHNQPQHF. The part of the CDR3 DNA that was read is TGCAGTGCTATCGGACGAGGGGGCGAACACAATCAGCCC.

This clone was counted ten times or more. The read halts 3 residues ahead of the CDR3 end, with the missing end drawn from the germline J gene. This sequence joins TRBV6-2 or TRBV6-3 and TRBJ2-1; 11 bases fit TRBD2. This CDR3 region has 14 residues. The junction had 2 bases not matched to a gene; V was cut back by 2 bases and J by 8 bases. In germline, CDR1 is MNHEY, CDR2 SVGEGT. CDR3 sequence: CASSYALAGDEQFF. The part of the CDR3 DNA that was read is TGTGCCAGCAGTTACGCACTAGCGGGAGATGAG.

In this sample, this clone turned up many times. The DNA read from the CDR3 is TGTGCCAGTAGTATAGGGGCCCTGACTAGCGGTCCCTCCTACAATGAG. Translated: CASSIGALTSGPSYNE. The whole CDR3 sequence reads CASSIGALTSGPSYNEQFF. The genes are TRBV19 and TRBJ2-1; 9 bases are shared with TRBD2. Read sequence stops 3 residues before the CDR3 end, and the germline J gene provides the missing end. This CDR3 is built from 19 residues. V lost 1 base, J lost 0 bases, and 10 bases stayed unmatched. Per germline, CDR1 LNHDA and CDR2 SQIVND (reference sequence).

Regarding this clone: The read terminates 3 residues ahead of where the CDR3 ends, so the germline J gene completes it. The chain couples TRBV18 to TRBJ2-5; 9 bases fit TRBD1. The CDR3 is made up of 15 amino acids. Trimming took 3 bases from V and 5 from J; bases not matched to a gene: 7. Germline V gene lookup returns CDR1 KGHSH and CDR2 LQKENI. CDR3 DNA (partial): TGTGCCAGCTCACCTGCACAGGGGGCTCGGGAGACC. It is translated as CASSPAQGARET. The entire CDR3 sequence reads CASSPAQGARETQYF.

The sample holds many counts of this clone. Read coverage stops 3 residues before the CDR3 terminus; the germline J gene supplies the remainder. This rearrangement joins TRBV20-1 to TRBJ2-7; no reliable D call. V was clipped by 0 bases and J by 2 bases, with 17 bases between them. Germline V gives CDR1 DFQATT, CDR2 SNEGSKA (reference sequence). The CDR3 extends over 16 amino acids. The sequenced CDR3 bases are TGCAGTGCTAGAGATCTGGTAACTACCACGCCCTACGAG. This encodes CSARDLVTTTPYE. The full CDR3 protein is CSARDLVTTTPYEQYF.

This clone has at least ten counts. The CDR3 end lies 3 residues beyond the end of the read and is filled in from the germline J gene. V gene TRBV29-1 combines with J gene TRBJ2-1; D possibly corresponds to TRBD2 (5 bases). Germline CDR1 is SQVTM and CDR2 is ANQGSEA. This CDR3 region has 12 residues. CDR3 amino acids: CEGQSSYNEQFF. CDR3 bases read: TGCGAGGGCCAAAGCTCCTACAATGAG.

This clone was seen repeatedly, ten times or more. The sequenced CDR3 bases are TGTGCCAGTAGTAAGGCGGGGAGAACTGAA. This sequence encodes CASSKAGRTE. The whole CDR3 sequence reads CASSKAGRTEAFF. J is TRBJ1-1 and V is TRBV19; D uncertain. The sequence runs out 3 residues before the end of the CDR3; the remainder is reconstructed from the germline J gene. The CDR3 spans 13 residues. V was trimmed by 4 bases and J by 5 bases, leaving 11 bases between them. CDR1 is LNHDA, CDR2 SQIVND, per germline (reference sequence).

This clone was observed at least ten times. From the germline J gene comes the end of the CDR3, since the read stops 3 residues before it. The chain is built from TRBV7-8 and TRBJ2-1; 7 nucleotides align to TRBD2. V lost 2 bases to trimming and J lost 5 bases; unmatched junction nucleotides: 6. The CDR3 extends over 15 amino acids. Per the germline V gene, CDR1 is SGHVS and CDR2 is FQNEAQ. CDR3 protein: CASSLPPSGDNEQFF. The sequenced part of the CDR3 DNA is TGTGCCAGCAGCTTACCGCCTAGCGGAGACAATGAG. Variable domain in full (rest from reference TRBV7-8 and TRBJ2-1): GAGVSQSPRYKVAKRGQDVALRCDPISGHVSLFWYQQALGQGPEFLTYFQNEAQLDKSGLPSDRFFAERPEGSVSTLKIQRTQQEDSAVYLCASSLPPSGDNEQFFGPGTRLTVL.

This clone was detected only a few times. Partial CDR3 DNA: TGCAGTGCTAGAGAATGGGACAGCGAGTACCAGCCC. Translated: CSAREWDSEYQP. The full CDR3 protein is CSAREWDSEYQPQHF. The chain has TRBV20-1 and TRBJ1-5; TRBD1 agrees at 7 bases. The sequence runs out 3 residues before the end of the CDR3; the remainder is reconstructed from the germline J gene. This CDR3 spans 15 amino acids. Germline loops: CDR1 DFQATT, CDR2 SNEGSKA (reference sequence). J gave up 7 bases and V 0 bases, and 9 bases lay outside the gene matches.

At least ten counts were recorded for this clone. The read terminates 3 residues before the CDR3 end, so the remaining end is supplied by the germline J gene. The chain links TRBV20-1 to TRBJ1-5; D call uncertain. Trimming pared 8 bases from V and 9 bases from J, leaving 17 bases between. The germline CDR1 and CDR2 sequences are DFQATT and SNEGSKA (reference sequence). CDR3 size: 12 residues. The DNA read from the CDR3 is TGCAGTCCGCGGAAAGGAGAATTGCCC. This translates into CSPRKGELP. The whole CDR3 region reads CSPRKGELPQHF.

The table lists this clone with many counts. The read halts 3 residues ahead of the CDR3 end, with the missing end drawn from the germline J gene. This sequence joins TRBV5-1 and TRBJ2-1; TRBD2 matches at 13 bases. In germline, CDR1 is SGHRS, CDR2 YFSETQ. The length of the CDR3 is 15 residues. The V gene end was trimmed by 0 bases and the J gene end by 8 bases; junction bases not matched to a gene: 2. The CDR3: CASSLELAGGYEQFF. The CDR3 DNA, read in part, is TGCGCCAGCAGCTTGGAACTAGCGGGAGGGTATGAG.

This clone was found many times. The DNA ends 3 residues before the CDR3 does, and the rest of the CDR3 is filled in from the germline J gene. The chain combines TRBV7-6 with TRBJ2-1; 8 nucleotides match TRBD1. Trimming took 1 base from V and 3 from J; bases not matched to a gene: 8. Per the germline V gene, CDR1 is SGHVS and CDR2 is FNYEAQ. The CDR3 consists of 17 residues. The covered CDR3 bases are TGTGCCAGCAGCTTAGAGGCCCCCGGGACAGGCTACAATGAG. This codes for CASSLEAPGTGYNE. The whole CDR3 sequence reads CASSLEAPGTGYNEQFF.

Many counts were recorded for this clone. Coverage ceases 3 residues before the CDR3 finishes, and the germline J gene fills in the end. J is TRBJ2-2 and V is TRBV24-1; possibly TRBD2 for D (6 bases). Trimming pared 2 bases from V and 3 bases from J, leaving 6 bases between. Germline values: CDR1 KGHDR, CDR2 SFDVKD. The CDR3 totals 14 residues. The CDR3 is CATSDSSDTGELFF. The sequenced CDR3 bases are TGTGCCACCAGTGATTCTAGCGACACCGGGGAG.

At least ten counts were recorded for this clone. CDR3 DNA (partial): TGTGCCAGCAGTTTACAACAGGGAGCAGCGTACGAG. Translated: CASSLQQGAAYE. The whole CDR3 protein is CASSLQQGAAYEQYF. V gene TRBV27 combines with J gene TRBJ2-7; possible D gene TRBD1, 6 bases. Read data end 3 residues before the CDR3 end; the end is taken from the germline J gene. Per the germline V gene, CDR1 is MNHEY and CDR2 is SMNVEV (reference sequence). V was shortened by 2 bases and J by 4 bases, with 15 bases between the two germline ends. This CDR3 spans 15 amino acids.

Many counts were recorded for this clone. From the germline J gene comes the end of the CDR3, since the read stops 3 residues before it. V and J are TRBV19 and TRBJ2-2, with 10 positions matching TRBD2. The CDR3 has 17 amino acids. The V segment lost 3 bases and the J segment 4 bases; nucleotides outside the gene matches: 8. The V gene's germline CDR1 is LNHDA and CDR2 SQIVND (reference sequence). The chain's CDR3 is CASSIIRRTSGTGELFF. CDR3 DNA (partial): TGTGCCAGTAGTATTATTCGGCGGACTAGCGGCACCGGGGAG.

There are many counts of this clone. In the same sample, other DNA sequences code for this CDR3. The CDR3 sequence is CASSLEGAGAKTQYF. CDR3 DNA, as far as it was read: TGCGCCAGCAGCTTGGAGGGGGCGGGAGCAAAGACC. This chain joins TRBV5-1 and TRBJ2-5; D tentatively fits TRBD1 or TRBD2 (7 bases each). Sequencing ends 3 residues short of the CDR3 end; the germline J gene provides the rest. The CDR3 runs to 15 residues. Germline V CDR1 and CDR2: SGHRS, YFSETQ. Deletions cut 0 bases from V and 6 bases from J, with 15 bases between.

Ten or more counts support this clone. The junction does not match germline at one end; this may be a read error. The CDR3 end lies 3 residues beyond the end of the read and is filled in from the germline J gene. This sequence joins TRBV20-1 and TRBJ2-7, with 8 bases identical to TRBD1. Germline values: CDR1 DFQATT, CDR2 SNEGSKA (reference sequence). CDR3 length: 15 residues. CDR3 amino acids: CSARDLGDRTYEQYF. The sequenced part of the CDR3 DNA is TGTAGTGCTAGAGATTTGGGGGACAGGACCTACGAG.

A remark on this clone: At one of its ends the junction is not consistent with the germline gene, which may arise from a read error. The read terminates 3 residues ahead of where the CDR3 ends, so the germline J gene completes it. The V gene is TRBV6-2 or TRBV6-3, the J gene TRBJ2-1; D uncertain. The V gene's germline CDR1 is MNHEY and CDR2 SVGEGT. CDR3 size: 11 residues. The CDR3 reads CVSSCGYEQFF. Incomplete CDR3 DNA: TGTGTCAGCAGTTGCGGCTATGAG.

This clone was picked up many times. The read ends 3 residues before the CDR3 terminus; that terminus is restored from the germline J gene. The chain joins TRBV2 to TRBJ2-7; 8 bases match TRBD2. This CDR3 is built from 17 residues. Germline lookup yields CDR1 SNHLY and CDR2 FYNNEI. Trimming removed 8 bases from V and 0 bases from J; junction bases left unmatched: 15. The CDR3 DNA, read in part, is TGTGCCAGCTTCCGGGGGGGCGGGATGATGCTCTCCTACGAG. This translates into CASFRGGGMMLSYE. The entire CDR3 is CASFRGGGMMLSYEQYF. The full variable domain, with the rest looked up from reference TRBV2 and TRBJ2-7, is EPEVTQTPSHQVTQMGQEVILRCVPISNHLYFYWYRQILGQKVEFLVSFYNNEISEKSEIFDDQFSVERPDGSNFTLKIRSTKLEDSAMYFCASFRGGGMMLSYEQYFGPGTRLTVT.

This clone occurred many times. The missing CDR3 end, 3 residues past where the read stops, is filled in from the germline J gene. The chain recombines TRBV10-1 with TRBJ2-1; 9 nucleotides line up with TRBD2. Germline trimming cut 2 bases from V and 2 bases from J; bases unmatched to any gene: 1. Germline CDR1 WNHNN, CDR2 SYGVQD (reference sequence). This CDR3 has 15 amino acids. The part of the CDR3 DNA that was read is TGCGCCAGCAGTGAGGGCGGGAGGGCCTACAATGAG. This codes for CASSEGGRAYNE. The whole CDR3 sequence is CASSEGGRAYNEQFF.

This clone was detected many times. The DNA ends 3 residues before the CDR3 does, and the rest of the CDR3 is filled in from the germline J gene. This sequence joins TRBV6-4 and TRBJ2-3; D gene ambiguous. The CDR3 has 13 residues. Germline V gene sequence: CDR1 MRHNA, CDR2 SNTAGT. V was trimmed by 6 bases and J by 0 bases, leaving 7 bases between them. CDR3 region: CASSSISTDTQYF. CDR3 bases read: TGTGCCAGCAGCTCTATTAGCACAGATACG.